This T cell receptor (beta chain) stems from a study of molecular identifiers for immune sequencing clone quantification. The study, taken as a whole, reports: Under 1% of molecules in naive cells, but over 98% of effector molecules, belonged to clones above 20 RNA copies.

Between roughly 18,000 and 1,100,000 sorted cells, with 10%, 30% or 50% RNA, yielded naive CD8 libraries. Sorting selected naive CD8 T cells with a CD8+CD4-CCR7+CD45RA+ phenotype. Listed TCR primers and previously described methods were used for bulk TCR libraries. TCRdb independently ran MiXCR on the PCR reads; one entry per CDR3 protein. Among around 460,000 distinct CDR3 sequences listed, about a quarter were seen once. Germline V gene lookup returns CDR1 MNHNS and CDR2 SASEGT. The CDR3 has 14 amino acids. V gave up 2 bases and J gave up 6 bases, with 14 bases separating them. This clonotype was seen at least ten times. Its antigen remains unknown.

The chain combines TRBV6-1 with TRBJ2-7; tentatively, D is TRBD1 or TRBD2 (5 bases each). The sequence was collected from a human donor in good health. Some libraries in this study had Jurkat cell RNA spiked in. Sequencing was performed on naive CD8+ T cells from blood, with Jurkat cell RNA spiked in. The subset was: FACS-sorted CD8+CD4-CCR7+CD45RA+ naive T cells. CDR3 coding DNA: TGTGCCAGCAGTGAACTGGGGGTAGGACCCGAGCAGTACTTC. Amino acids: CASSELGVGPEQYF.